This T cell receptor (beta chain) was captured by sequencing in a study of T cells in Graves' hyperthyroidism and ophthalmopathy. Overall study context: Peripheral blood samples were taken at initial diagnosis, prior to any treatment. Study findings and constraints: Blood held most thyroid clonotypes expanded above 0.001 frequency.

Ophthalmopathy cases met thresholds of Clinical Activity Score at least 3, NOSPECS grade at least 4 and duration under 3 months. Out of 10 ml of fresh peripheral blood came the PBMCs. This clonotype came up many times. Its antigen remains unidentified. The TCR beta CDR3 regions underwent amplification using RNA transcripts as the source. Initially, a first-round RT-PCR of the TCR CDR3 employed the HTBI primer set. In TCRdb, the multiplex PCR reads were re-called with MiXCR into one record per CDR3 protein. The sample lists about 270,000 distinct CDR3 sequences, approximately 21% seen once, with roughly 60% in the top ten. Material: blood. The sequence came from a man under 40 with Graves' ophthalmopathy.

CDR3 sequence reads: CASSDRASGIYNEQFF. CDR3 DNA: TGTGCCAGCAGCGACAGGGCTAGCGGGATTTACAATGAGCAGTTCTTC. This chain joins TRBV7-3 and TRBJ2-1; 9 bases agree with TRBD2. With 5 bases clipped from V and 4 bases from J, the junction kept 9 bases outside the gene matches. Germline CDR1 reads SGHTA; CDR2 reads FQGTGA. The length of the CDR3 is 16 residues. Full variable domain (rest looked up from reference TRBV7-3 and TRBJ2-1): GAGVSQTPSNKVTEKGKYVELRCDPISGHTALYWYRQSLGQGPEFLIYFQGTGAADDSGLPNDRFFAVRPEGSVSTLKIQRTERGDSAVYLCASSDRASGIYNEQFFGPGTRLTVL.